This TCR beta chain was observed in a study of blood T cell repertoires in COVID-19. Looking at the study overall: PBMCs, B-cell-depleted T cells, or T cells provided the cDNA or gDNA that made up the material.

Per the study methods: The authors estimated nucleated cell counts from reference gene primer amplification. Produced via immunoSEQ multiplex PCR; TCRdb's table is partial and in-frame only. V, J and clone size reflect that table, while D and trimming were determined from the DNA. Here the sample spans around 220,000 clones, approximately 85% being singletons. Germline CDR1 MDHEN, CDR2 SYDVKM. This CDR3 comprises 15 residues. V dropped 5 bases and J dropped 4; count of bases not matched to a gene: 10. This chain links TRBV28 with TRBJ2-5, with 7 bases aligning to TRBD2. This TCR was sampled from a woman of 80 years or more with COVID-19, enrolled during active disease. Material: peripheral blood. The CDR3 sequence: CASSGGDKVGETQYF. CDR3 DNA: TGTGCCAGCAGTGGGGGGGATAAAGTAGGAGAGACCCAGTACTTC.